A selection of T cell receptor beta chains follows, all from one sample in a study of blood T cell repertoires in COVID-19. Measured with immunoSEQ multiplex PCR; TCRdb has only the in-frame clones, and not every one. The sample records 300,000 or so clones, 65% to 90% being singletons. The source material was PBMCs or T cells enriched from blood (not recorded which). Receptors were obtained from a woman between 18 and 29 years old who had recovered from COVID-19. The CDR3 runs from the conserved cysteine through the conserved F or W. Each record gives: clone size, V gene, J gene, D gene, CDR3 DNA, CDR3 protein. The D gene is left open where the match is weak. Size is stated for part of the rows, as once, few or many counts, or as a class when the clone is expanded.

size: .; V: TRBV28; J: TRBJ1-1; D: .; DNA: TGTGCCAGCAGTCCAATGAACACTGAAGCTTTCTTT; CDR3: CASSPMNTEAFF
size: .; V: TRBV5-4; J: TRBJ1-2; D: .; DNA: TGTGCCAGCAGCTATCCATCAGGGACTGCTCCCTATGGCTACACCTTC; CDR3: CASSYPSGTAPYGYTF
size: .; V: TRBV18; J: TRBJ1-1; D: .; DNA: TGTGCCAGCTCACCACCCGGGGTGAACACTGAAGCTTTCTTT; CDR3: CASSPPGVNTEAFF
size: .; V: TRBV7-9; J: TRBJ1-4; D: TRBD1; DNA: TGTGCCAGCAGGTCTAGTGGGGTGACAGGGTCGAATGAAAAACTGTTTTTT; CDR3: CASRSSGVTGSNEKLFF
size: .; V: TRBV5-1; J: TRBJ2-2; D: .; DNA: TGCGCCAGCAGCTTAATTCAGGGGCTCCCCACCGGGGAGCTGTTTTTT; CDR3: CASSLIQGLPTGELFF
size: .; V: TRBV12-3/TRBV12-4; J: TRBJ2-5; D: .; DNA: TGTGCCAGCAGTTCGTCGTACCAAGAGACCCAGTACTTC; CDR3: CASSSSYQETQYF
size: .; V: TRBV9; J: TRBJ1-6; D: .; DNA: TGTGCCAGCAGCGCCCGGGGTAGGATCTATAATTCACCCCTCCACTTT; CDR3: CASSARGRIYNSPLHF
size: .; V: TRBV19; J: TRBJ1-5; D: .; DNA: TGTGCCAGTAGTATAGATCGGGGACTACGAAACGGTCAGCCCCAGCATTTT; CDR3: CASSIDRGLRNGQPQHF
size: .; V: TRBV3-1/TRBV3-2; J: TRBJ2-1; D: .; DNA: TGTGCCAGCAGCCAAGTCGTGGGGGGGCGGAATGAGCAGTTCTTC; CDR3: CASSQVVGGRNEQFF
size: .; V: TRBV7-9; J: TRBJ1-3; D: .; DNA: TGTGCCAGCAGCAGAACGACACCCTTGAGCTCTGGAAACACCATATATTTT; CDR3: CASSRTTPLSSGNTIYF
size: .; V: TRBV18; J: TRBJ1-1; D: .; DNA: TGTGCCAGCTCACCAATAGTCAGGGCGCGGACTGAAGCTTTCTTT; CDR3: CASSPIVRARTEAFF
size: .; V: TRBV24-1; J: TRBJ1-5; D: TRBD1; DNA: TGTGCCACCAGTGACCCCGACAGGGGTAGCAATCAGCCCCAGCATTTT; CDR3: CATSDPDRGSNQPQHF
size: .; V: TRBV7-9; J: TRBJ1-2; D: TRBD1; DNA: TGTGCCAGCAGCTTAGACAGGGGGGCTTTACCCGACTATGGCTACACCTTC; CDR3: CASSLDRGALPDYGYTF
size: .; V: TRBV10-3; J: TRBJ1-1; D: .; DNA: TGTGCCATCAGTGAGTCTTTAGGGGAGGACAATGAAGCTTTCTTT; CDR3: CAISESLGEDNEAFF
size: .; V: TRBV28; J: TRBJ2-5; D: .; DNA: TGTGCCAGCAGCCTGGGCTTACAAGAGACCCAGTACTTC; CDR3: CASSLGLQETQYF
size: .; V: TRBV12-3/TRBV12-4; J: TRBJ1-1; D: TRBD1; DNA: TGTGCCAGCAGGCCGGGACCATCAGGGGGAGCTTTCTTT; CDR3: CASRPGPSGGAFF
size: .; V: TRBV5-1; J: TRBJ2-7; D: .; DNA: TGCGCCAGCAGCGCAGGGGCAGGGGTGGGCGAGCAGTACTTC; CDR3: CASSAGAGVGEQYF
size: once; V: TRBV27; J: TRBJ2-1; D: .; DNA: TGTGCCAGCCGAGTTTCTTTCTACAATGAGCAGTTCTTC; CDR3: CASRVSFYNEQFF
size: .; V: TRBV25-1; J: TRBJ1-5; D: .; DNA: TGTGCCAGCAGTGAATCCACTGGCAATCAGCCCCAGCATTTT; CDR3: CASSESTGNQPQHF
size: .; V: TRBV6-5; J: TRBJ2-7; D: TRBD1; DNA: TGTGCCAGCAGTCAGGACAGGTACGAGCAGTACTTC; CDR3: CASSQDRYEQYF
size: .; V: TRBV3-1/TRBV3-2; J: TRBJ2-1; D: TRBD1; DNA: TGTGCCAGCAGCCTCGGGACAGGGGGCCGGCAGTTCTTC; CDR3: CASSLGTGGRQFF
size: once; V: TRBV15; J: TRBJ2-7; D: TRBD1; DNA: TGTGCCACCAGCAGAGAAATAGGAGACAGGGGTTACGAGCAGTACTTC; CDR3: CATSREIGDRGYEQYF
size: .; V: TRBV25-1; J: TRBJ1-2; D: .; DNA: TGTGCCAGCAGTGAATATGGAGGGAATGGCTACACCTTC; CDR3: CASSEYGGNGYTF
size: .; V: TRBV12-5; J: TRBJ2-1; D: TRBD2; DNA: TGTGCTAGTGGTCTACACGGACTAGCGGGGGCGGGTGAGCAGTTCTTC; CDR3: CASGLHGLAGAGEQFF
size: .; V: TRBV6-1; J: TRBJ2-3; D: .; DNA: TGTGCCAGCAGTGAAAGGTTCCCACCAGGGATCACAGATACGCAGTATTTT; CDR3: CASSERFPPGITDTQYF
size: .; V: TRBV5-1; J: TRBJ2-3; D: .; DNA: TGCGCCAGCAGCTCGGAGGGAGATACGCAGTATTTT; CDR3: CASSSEGDTQYF
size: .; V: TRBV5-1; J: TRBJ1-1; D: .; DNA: TGCGCCAGCAGCTTGTTGGCAGGCATGAACACTGAAGCTTTCTTT; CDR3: CASSLLAGMNTEAFF
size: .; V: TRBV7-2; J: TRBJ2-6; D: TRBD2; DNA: TGTGCCAGCAGCTTGGGGGGCGGGAGGACCAACGTCCTGACTTTC; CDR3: CASSLGGGRTNVLTF
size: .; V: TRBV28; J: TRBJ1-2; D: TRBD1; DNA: TGTGCCAGCAGTCCGGGACAGGGGCTTTATGGCTACACCTTC; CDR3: CASSPGQGLYGYTF
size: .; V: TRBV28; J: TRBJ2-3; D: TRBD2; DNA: TGTGCCAGCTCCGGGACTAGCGGGAGGGGGGGCACAGATACGCAGTATTTT; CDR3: CASSGTSGRGGTDTQYF
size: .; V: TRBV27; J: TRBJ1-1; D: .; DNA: TGTGCCAGCTCCCCGGGGGAATGGCCTGAAGCTTTCTTT; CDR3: CASSPGEWPEAFF
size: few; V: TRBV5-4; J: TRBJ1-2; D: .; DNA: TGTGCCAGCAGACGGAGGGGCACATACCTAGAAGGCTACACCTTC; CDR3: CASRRRGTYLEGYTF
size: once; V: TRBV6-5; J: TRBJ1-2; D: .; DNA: TGTGCCAGCAGCAGTCCCCGTCGGGGATACTATGGCTACACCTTC; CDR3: CASSSPRRGYYGYTF
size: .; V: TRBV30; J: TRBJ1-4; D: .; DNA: TGTGCCTGGGGCAGGGGATCCGAACAGGTTGCTGGTGAAAAACTGTTTTTT; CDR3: CAWGRGSEQVAGEKLFF
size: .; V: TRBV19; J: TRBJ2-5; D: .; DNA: TGTGCCAGTAGTACCATACAGGGAACCCAAGAGACCCAGTACTTC; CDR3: CASSTIQGTQETQYF
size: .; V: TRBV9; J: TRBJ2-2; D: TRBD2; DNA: TGTGCCAGCAGCGTAGTAGCGGGAGCCCTCACCGGGGAGCTGTTTTTT; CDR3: CASSVVAGALTGELFF
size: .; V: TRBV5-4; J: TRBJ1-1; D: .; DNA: TGTGCCAGCAGCTTGGGAGGGATTGAAGCTTTCTTT; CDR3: CASSLGGIEAFF
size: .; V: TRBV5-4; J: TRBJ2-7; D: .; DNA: TGTGCCAGCTCGAGGGAATCGACTCCAGACGAGCAGTACTTC; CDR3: CASSRESTPDEQYF
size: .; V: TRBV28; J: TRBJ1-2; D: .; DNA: TGTGCCAGCAGTTCTGACAGCCACCGACGTGGCTACACCTTC; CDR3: CASSSDSHRRGYTF
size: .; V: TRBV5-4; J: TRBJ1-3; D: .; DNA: TGTGCCAGCAGCTTGGATTTCCAGGAAAACACCATATATTTT; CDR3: CASSLDFQENTIYF
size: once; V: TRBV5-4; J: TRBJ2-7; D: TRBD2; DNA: TGTGCCAGCAGCTCTACCGGGACTAGCGGGTACGAGCAGTACTTC; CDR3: CASSSTGTSGYEQYF
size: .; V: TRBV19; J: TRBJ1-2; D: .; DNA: TGTGCCAGTACCCTCCGAACTGACGGGATCTATGGCTACACCTTC; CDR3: CASTLRTDGIYGYTF
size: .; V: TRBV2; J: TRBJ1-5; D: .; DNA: TGTGCCAGCATAGGAGACAGCAAAGGCTTTGATCAGCCCCAGCATTTT; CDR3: CASIGDSKGFDQPQHF
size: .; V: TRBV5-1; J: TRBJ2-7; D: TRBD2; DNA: TGCGCCAGTCAAAGGGGACTAGCTGACAACGAGCAGTACTTC; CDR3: CASQRGLADNEQYF
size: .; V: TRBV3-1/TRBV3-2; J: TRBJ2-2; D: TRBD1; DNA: TGTGCCAGCAGCTCACAGGGGGCCGGGGAGCTGTTTTTT; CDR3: CASSSQGAGELFF
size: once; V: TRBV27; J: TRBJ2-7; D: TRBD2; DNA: TGTGCCAGCAGTCCTCGGACTAGTCAATACGAGCAGTACTTC; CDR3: CASSPRTSQYEQYF
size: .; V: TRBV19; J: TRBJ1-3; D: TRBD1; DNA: TGTGCCAGTAGTATCTCCGCAGGGGGCTCCCCTCGAAGAAACACCATATATTTT; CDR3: CASSISAGGSPRRNTIYF
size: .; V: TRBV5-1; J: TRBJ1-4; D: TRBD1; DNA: TGCGCCAGCAGCCCGGAACAGGGGGCGGATGAAAAACTGTTTTTT; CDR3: CASSPEQGADEKLFF
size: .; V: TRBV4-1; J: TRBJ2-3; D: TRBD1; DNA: TGCGCCAGCAGCCGAGACAGGGCAGGGGGCTACACAGATACGCAGTATTTT; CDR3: CASSRDRAGGYTDTQYF
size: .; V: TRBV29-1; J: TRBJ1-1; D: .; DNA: TGCAGCGTTTTGGAGTTCCCGATGAACACTGAAGCTTTCTTT; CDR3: CSVLEFPMNTEAFF
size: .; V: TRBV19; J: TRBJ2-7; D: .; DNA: TGTGCCAGTAGTCGTGAGGGCTCCTACGAGCAGTACTTC; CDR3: CASSREGSYEQYF
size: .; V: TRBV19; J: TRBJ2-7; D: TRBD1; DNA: TGTGCCAGTAGTGTCGGTCTGGGACAGGGAAGAAGAGGGCAGTACTTC; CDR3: CASSVGLGQGRRGQYF
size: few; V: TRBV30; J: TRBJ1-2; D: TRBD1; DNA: TGTGCCCAAACGGACAGGGATGGCTACACCTTC; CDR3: CAQTDRDGYTF
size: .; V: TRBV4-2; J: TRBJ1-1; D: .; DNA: TGTGCCAGCAGCCCCTCGGAGGGGAACACTGAAGCTTTCTTT; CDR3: CASSPSEGNTEAFF
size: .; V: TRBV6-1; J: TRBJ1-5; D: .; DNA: TGTGCCAGCAGTGAATTCCCCCAGGGAAACAATCAGCCCCAGCATTTT; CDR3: CASSEFPQGNNQPQHF
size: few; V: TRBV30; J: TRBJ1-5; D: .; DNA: TGTGCCTGGGGGTTTCAGGTGGATCAGCCCCAGCATTTT; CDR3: CAWGFQVDQPQHF
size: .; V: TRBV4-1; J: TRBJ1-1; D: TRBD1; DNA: TGCGCCAGCAGCCGGCTCAGGGGGCGGTTTGGTACTGAAGCTTTCTTT; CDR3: CASSRLRGRFGTEAFF
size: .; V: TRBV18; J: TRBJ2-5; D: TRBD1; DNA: TGTGCCAGCTCACCGGGACAGGGTGGGGAGACCCAGTACTTC; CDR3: CASSPGQGGETQYF
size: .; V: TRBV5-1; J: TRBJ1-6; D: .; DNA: TGCGCCAGCAGCATCCGACCCGACAGAACTAATTCACCCCTCCACTTT; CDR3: CASSIRPDRTNSPLHF